This is a list of T cell receptor beta chains from one sample in a study of shared clonotypes between healthy human individuals. Libraries were prepared by immunoSEQ multiplex PCR; TCRdb keeps only in-frame clonotypes and omits some of them. The sample yields 650,000 to 750,000 clones, more than 70% seen once. Material for sequencing was memory CD4+ T cells sorted from blood. The receptors originated from a woman aged 25-40 years in good health. The CDR3 runs from the conserved cysteine through the conserved F or W. The D gene is left open where the match is weak. Expanded clones are given a class, and other clones once, few, many or no size at all.

size	D	J	V	DNA	CDR3
-	-	TRBJ1-2	TRBV10-2	TGCGCCAGCAGTGAGTCGGCTGGCTATGGCTACACCTTC	CASSESAGYGYTF
-	TRBD2	TRBJ2-1	TRBV10-3	TGTGCCATCAGATCCGCGGGAGACAATGAGCAGTTCTTC	CAIRSAGDNEQFF
-	TRBD2	TRBJ2-7	TRBV27	TGTGCCAGCAGTTTAGGGACTAGCGGGAGTTTGGCGGTAAGGGAGCAGTACTTC	CASSLGTSGSLAVREQYF
-	TRBD1	TRBJ1-4	TRBV5-8	TGTGCCAGCAGCCGGACAGGGAGTGCGACTAATGAAAAACTGTTTTTT	CASSRTGSATNEKLFF
few	-	TRBJ2-4	TRBV27	TGTGCCAGCAGTTTAGAGGGCCTTGCCAAAAACATTCAGTACTTC	CASSLEGLAKNIQYF
-	-	TRBJ2-5	TRBV29-1	TGCAGCGTTGACGGACAATCGGGGACCCAGTACTTC	CSVDGQSGTQYF
-	-	TRBJ1-3	TRBV5-1	TGCGCCAGTACCCGGGACAACGGAAACACCATATATTTT	CASTRDNGNTIYF
few	-	TRBJ1-2	TRBV18	TGTGCCAGCTTCGAAAGTCACGGTGACTATGGCTACACCTTC	CASFESHGDYGYTF
-	-	TRBJ2-2	TRBV7-8	TGTGCCAGCAGCCCAACGTTATTAGGGGAGCTGTTTTTT	CASSPTLLGELFF
-	-	TRBJ1-4	TRBV28	TGTGCCAGCGCCTGGGGCGGGGCCCGTCGAGAAAAACTGTTTTTT	CASAWGGARREKLFF
-	TRBD2	TRBJ2-3	TRBV10-3	TGTGCCACTAGCGGGAGTATCACAGATACGCAGTATTTT	CATSGSITDTQYF
-	-	TRBJ1-4	TRBV7-8	TGTGCCAGCAGCCCACCGGGACGGAAGAATGAAAAACTGTTTTTT	CASSPPGRKNEKLFF
few	-	TRBJ1-3	TRBV9	TGTGCCAGCAGCGTGATGGGGGCCCGCTCTGGAAACACCATATATTTT	CASSVMGARSGNTIYF
-	-	TRBJ2-5	TRBV18	TGTGCCAGCTCACCAGCGTACCAAGAGACCCAGTACTTC	CASSPAYQETQYF
-	TRBD1	TRBJ2-7	TRBV28	TGTGCCAGCAGGGGAGACAGGGGTATCATGGTTGGGCAGTACTTC	CASRGDRGIMVGQYF
-	-	TRBJ2-1	TRBV19	TGTGCCAGTAGTACGGGGCCTCGGTGGGCCAATGAGCAGTTCTTC	CASSTGPRWANEQFF
-	-	TRBJ1-2	TRBV2	TGTGCCAGCAGTGGACAGGACGGTCTTATTTTTAGCTACACCTTC	CASSGQDGLIFSYTF
once	-	TRBJ2-7	TRBV2	TGTGCCAGCAGTTACAGACAGGCGTTCTACGAGCAGTACTTC	CASSYRQAFYEQYF
few	TRBD1	TRBJ1-5	TRBV11-2	TGTGCCAGCAGCTTGGACAGGGGAGGCAATCAGCCCCAGCATTTT	CASSLDRGGNQPQHF
-	TRBD1	TRBJ2-7	TRBV10-2	TGCGCCAGCAGCCGACAGGGGGCGGGCGAGCAGTACTTC	CASSRQGAGEQYF
many	-	TRBJ1-1	TRBV7-2	TGTGCCAGCAGCCTCAGAGGGGGGGAGACTGAAGCTTTCTTT	CASSLRGGETEAFF
-	-	TRBJ2-7	TRBV11-1	TGTGCCAGCAGCTTTGTCCCCGGGTCCTACGAGCAGTACTTC	CASSFVPGSYEQYF
-	TRBD2	TRBJ2-2	TRBV11-3	TGTGCCAGCAGTTTGACTAGCGGCTCAGGCGGGGAGCTGTTTTTT	CASSLTSGSGGELFF
-	TRBD1	TRBJ2-7	TRBV7-6	TGTGCCAGCAGCTTAGATGTAGGGACAGGGCTGGAGCAGTACTTC	CASSLDVGTGLEQYF
-	TRBD1	TRBJ1-5	TRBV11-3	TGTGCCAGCAGCTTAGTATTTGAGCGAGGGGGCGATCAGCCCCAGCATTTT	CASSLVFERGGDQPQHF
few	TRBD1	TRBJ2-5	TRBV30	TGTGCCTGGAGCCAAGGGACAGAAGAGACCCAGTACTTC	CAWSQGTEETQYF
-	-	TRBJ2-2	TRBV5-1	TGCGCCAGCAGCTTGGCTGTTGCCCAAGGCACCGGGGAGCTGTTTTTT	CASSLAVAQGTGELFF
-	-	TRBJ1-3	TRBV6-5	TGTGCCAGCAGTTGGGGGGAAAGGACTTCGGGAAACACCATATATTTT	CASSWGERTSGNTIYF
-	-	TRBJ2-2	TRBV18	TGTGCCAGCTCATCCGGACAGATTGACACCGGGGAGCTGTTTTTT	CASSSGQIDTGELFF
-	-	TRBJ1-5	TRBV14	TGTGCCAGCAGCCAAGGGACGAACAATCAGCCCCAGCATTTT	CASSQGTNNQPQHF
-	-	TRBJ2-1	TRBV23-1	TGCGCCAGCACTCCTCCAGTCCGGGACCCAGTCCCCGAGCAGTTCTTC	CASTPPVRDPVPEQFF
once	-	TRBJ1-3	TRBV18	TGTGCCAGCTCCGGGATGGGGGCATTCTCTGGAAACACCATATATTTT	CASSGMGAFSGNTIYF
-	TRBD1	TRBJ2-3	TRBV5-1	TGCGCCAGCAGCTTGAGCGGACAGGGGACAAATACGCAGTATTTT	CASSLSGQGTNTQYF
once	-	TRBJ1-2	TRBV5-1	TGCGCCAGCAGCTTGGCCGAAAGAAGTGGTGGCTACACCTTC	CASSLAERSGGYTF
-	-	TRBJ1-3	TRBV6-4	TGTGCCAGCACTGAATCTGAGGGAGCTGGAAACACCATATATTTT	CASTESEGAGNTIYF
few	-	TRBJ2-7	TRBV28	TGTGCCAGCAGTCGGTCCTACGAGCAGTACTTC	CASSRSYEQYF
-	TRBD2	TRBJ2-1	TRBV5-4	TGTGCCAGCAGCAAAAGCGGGGCTGAGCAGTTCTTC	CASSKSGAEQFF
few	TRBD2	TRBJ2-3	TRBV4-1	TGCGCCAGCAGCCGGCGGGGGACTAGCGGGGATTTCACAGATACGCAGTATTTT	CASSRRGTSGDFTDTQYF
-	TRBD2	TRBJ2-3	TRBV10-3	TGTGCCATCAACCCGGGACTAGCGGGAGGGCGGGGAGATACGCAGTATTTT	CAINPGLAGGRGDTQYF
-	TRBD1	TRBJ1-3	TRBV27	TGTGCCAGCAGTTTGACAGGGGGCAACACCATATATTTT	CASSLTGGNTIYF
-	-	TRBJ2-1	TRBV5-1	TGCGCCAGCAGCTTGGAACTAGCACAAGAGCAGTTCTTC	CASSLELAQEQFF
-	-	TRBJ1-4	TRBV6-1	TGTGCCAGCACCTTTGGACAGAGGGGTAATGAAAAACTGTTTTTT	CASTFGQRGNEKLFF
few	TRBD2	TRBJ2-1	TRBV11-2	TGTGCCAGCAGCCCGTGGGGTGTCCTAGCGGGAGTCCGGGAGCAGTTCTTC	CASSPWGVLAGVREQFF
few	-	TRBJ2-7	TRBV11-2	TGTGCCAGCAGCTTAGTCCTATGGGCTGAGTCCCCCTACGAGCAGTACTTC	CASSLVLWAESPYEQYF
-	-	TRBJ1-3	TRBV28	TGTGCCAGCAGCCCCTCTTCAGGAAACACCATATATTTT	CASSPSSGNTIYF
-	TRBD2	TRBJ2-7	TRBV4-2	TGTGCCAGCAGCCAAGATTTTCTAGCGGGAGGGCCTGGGGAGCAGTACTTC	CASSQDFLAGGPGEQYF
-	-	TRBJ2-1	TRBV7-3	TGTGCCAGCAGCACAGCGAGGGGGAGGGAAGCGTTCTTC	CASSTARGREAFF
-	-	TRBJ2-4	TRBV6-5	TGTGCCAGCAGTTACTCCCAGGGTTCCAAAAACATTCAGTACTTC	CASSYSQGSKNIQYF
-	TRBD2	TRBJ2-1	TRBV5-1	TGCGCCAGCAATCAAGGCGGGAGTGAACGTGAGCAGTTCTTC	CASNQGGSEREQFF
-	TRBD1	TRBJ2-7	TRBV7-2	TGTGCCAGCAGCCGAGGGACAGGGATCCACGAGCAGTACTTC	CASSRGTGIHEQYF
-	-	TRBJ2-6	TRBV28	TGTGCCAGCAGTTTATTGAGCGTCTCTGGGGCCAACGTCCTGACTTTC	CASSLLSVSGANVLTF
once	-	TRBJ2-7	TRBV10-3	TGTGCCATCAGTGGTTTGCGTCAGACCTACGAGCAGTACTTC	CAISGLRQTYEQYF
-	TRBD2	TRBJ2-3	TRBV6-6	TGTGCCAGCAGTTACGGCGGGAGTGGTTCAGATACGCAGTATTTT	CASSYGGSGSDTQYF